This T cell receptor beta chain was captured in a study of T cell responses to AZD1222 COVID-19 vaccine. General observations from the study: There were mostly white British donors and more females than males, and clonal diversity was possibly underestimated. AZD1222 recipients seropositive at baseline numbered only five to seven. Spike-specific TCRs gained breadth and depth after people received two AZD1222 doses.

The trim removed 0 bases at V and 4 bases at J, leaving 5 bases unmatched. This CDR3 is 18 amino acids long. Germline assignment: CDR1 SGHRS and CDR2 YFSETQ. Libraries were prepared by immunoSEQ multiplex PCR; TCRdb keeps only in-frame clonotypes and omits some of them. The sample includes tens of thousands of clones, about 93% of them seen just once. Remarks on this clone: Antigen: not known.

V is TRBV5-1 and J is TRBJ2-1; TRBD2 agrees at 15 bases. The starting material was peripheral blood, obtained 28 days after the second dose of the MenACWY control vaccine. This TCR was sampled from an adult who received the MenACWY meningococcal vaccine as a control. CDR3 residues: CASSLVGLAGGLYNEQFF. The CDR3 DNA follows: TGCGCCAGCAGCTTGGTTGGACTAGCGGGAGGGCTTTACAATGAGCAGTTCTTC. Using reference TRBV5-1 and TRBJ2-1 for the parts outside the CDR3, the full variable domain is KAGVTQTPRYLIKTRGQQVTLSCSPISGHRSVSWYQQTPGQGLQFLFEYFSETQRNKGNFPGRFSGRQFSNSRSEMNVSTLELGDSALYLCASSLVGLAGGLYNEQFFGPGTRLTVL.